Following are 20 T cell receptor beta chains from one sample sequenced in a study of blood T cell repertoires in COVID-19. Using immunoSEQ multiplex PCR, the repertoire was profiled, and TCRdb retains in-frame clones only, with some absent. The profile shows 350,000 or so clones, 80% to 90% of them singletons. Sequencing input: PBMCs or T cells enriched from blood (not recorded which). The source of these receptors is a woman aged 40 to 50 with acute COVID-19.

This clone was observed once. The chain carries TRBV24-1 and TRBJ2-5; possibly TRBD1 for D (6 bases). From germline, CDR1 is KGHDR and CDR2 SFDVKD. Trimming removed 1 base at V and 2 bases at J, with 13 bases between. The CDR3 has 16 residues. CDR3: CATSDFQGRGQETQYF. CDR3 nucleotides: TGTGCCACCAGTGATTTTCAGGGGCGAGGGCAAGAGACCCAGTACTTC.

A word on this clone: The DNA is omitted, as the CDR3 cannot be located on it reliably, and the CDR3 follows TCRdb's listing. This chain connects TRBV7-6 to TRBJ2-2; the table's D gene call, TRBD2, was not cross checked with the DNA. The CDR3 is 18 amino acids long, termini counted. CDR1 and CDR2 (germline): SGHVS, FNYEAQ. CDR3 loop: CASSLGSSGSFGAGELFF.

V and J are TRBV5-1 and TRBJ1-2; maybe TRBD1 (6 bases). CDR1 is SGHRS and CDR2 is YFSETQ in the germline V gene. The CDR3 has 15 amino acids. Trimming left V 0 bases short and J 2 bases short, with 11 bases between. CDR3 sequence (DNA): TGCGCCAGCAGCTTGGGGACAGCTGGGAACTATGGCTACACCTTC. Its protein product is CASSLGTAGNYGYTF.

This chain's CDR3 is CASSLYGDRNNEQFF. For the CDR3, the DNA is TGTGCCAGCAGCTTATACGGTGACAGAAACAATGAGCAGTTCTTC. The chain carries TRBV7-2 and TRBJ2-1; weak D call: TRBD1 (5 bases). The CDR3 contains 15 residues. Trimming took off 2 bases at V and 5 bases at J, with 13 bases between the two ends. CDR1 is SGHTA, CDR2 FQGNSA, per germline.

The chain uses TRBV7-2 and TRBJ1-6; no clear D. The CDR3 spans 14 residues. From germline, CDR1 is SGHTA and CDR2 FQGNSA. Trimming cost V 4 bases and J 7 bases, with 11 bases left between them. CDR3 region: CASSSEVRNSPLHF. The CDR3 DNA is TGTGCCAGCAGCTCGGAAGTGAGGAATTCACCCCTCCACTTT.

The chain is built from TRBV5-4 and TRBJ1-2; TRBD1 matches 7 bases. This CDR3 is 14 amino acids long. Germline V gene lookup returns CDR1 SGHNT and CDR2 YYREEE (reference sequence). V lost 3 bases, J lost 4 bases, and 6 bases stayed unmatched. DNA of the CDR3: TGTGCCAGCAGCTATCCGGGACAGAGCTATGGCTACACCTTC. Protein product: CASSYPGQSYGYTF.

The rearrangement joins TRBV5-1 to TRBJ2-1; 9 positions match TRBD1. Trimming removed 9 bases from V and 3 bases from J; junction bases left unmatched: 10. The CDR3 covers 15 residues. Germline CDR1 SGHRS, CDR2 YFSETQ. The CDR3 sequence: CATANSDRGYNEQFF. The DNA for the CDR3 is TGCGCCACCGCAAACTCGGACAGGGGCTACAATGAGCAGTTCTTC.

The rearrangement uses TRBV5-6 and TRBJ1-2, with TRBD1 matching 12 bases. Looked up from germline, CDR1 is SGHDT and CDR2 is YYEEEE. This CDR3 has 16 amino acids. V dropped 3 bases and J dropped 3; count of bases not matched to a gene: 6. The CDR3 bases are TGTGCCAGCAGCTCCGGGACAGGGGGCGGCTACTATGGCTACACCTTC. Protein sequence: CASSSGTGGGYYGYTF.

This clone was detected only a few times. The chain uses TRBV4-2 and TRBJ2-7; 9 bases are a match to TRBD1. CDR1 LGHNA and CDR2 YNFKEQ come from the germline V gene. Trimming removed 6 bases from V and 7 bases from J; junction bases left unmatched: 10. This CDR3 has 14 residues. Here the CDR3 DNA reads TGTGCCAGCAGTCTAAGGACAGGGGAGGAAGAGCAGTACTTC. This sequence encodes CASSLRTGEEEQYF.

This rearrangement joins TRBV12-5 to TRBJ2-7; 8 bases align to TRBD1. J was trimmed by 3 bases and V by 4 bases; bases with no gene match: 8. Per the germline V gene, CDR1 is LGHNT and CDR2 is FRNRAP. The CDR3 totals 15 residues. The CDR3 protein is CASGSTGVSLYEQYF. Written as DNA, the CDR3 is TGTGCTAGTGGTTCGACAGGGGTGTCCCTCTACGAGCAGTACTTC.

V is TRBV7-2 and J is TRBJ1-1, with D possibly being TRBD1 (5 bases). Germline CDR1 SGHTA, CDR2 FQGNSA. With 2 bases removed from V and 6 bases from J, the gap between germline ends came to 16 bases. The CDR3 is 15 amino acids. As DNA, the CDR3 is TGTGCCAGCAGCTTACGGCAGGGAAGTACGTCTGAAGCTTTCTTT. This sequence encodes CASSLRQGSTSEAFF.

V is TRBV7-9 and J is TRBJ2-1, with 8 nucleotides matching TRBD2. The J segment lost 5 bases and the V segment lost 5 bases, leaving 8 bases of the junction unmatched. This CDR3 has 15 amino acids. CDR1 is SEHNR and CDR2 is FQNEAQ in the germline V gene (reference sequence). Here the CDR3 reads CASSPRSGGNNEQFF. CDR3 sequence (DNA): TGTGCCAGCAGCCCCCGGAGCGGGGGTAACAATGAGCAGTTCTTC.

The J gene is TRBJ1-5, the V gene TRBV19; 9 positions match TRBD1. Losses at the gene ends were 9 bases for V and 6 bases for J; bases not matched to a gene: 9. The CDR3 consists of 14 residues. The germline CDR1 and CDR2 sequences are LNHDA and SQIVND (reference sequence). The CDR3 reads CASQRTGEGQPQHF. CDR3 nucleotides: TGTGCCAGCCAGCGGACAGGGGAGGGTCAGCCCCAGCATTTT.

The V call is TRBV9, the J call TRBJ2-2, with a weak D call TRBD1 (6 bases). This CDR3 region has 16 residues. V was trimmed by 2 bases and J by 3 bases, leaving 14 bases between them. In germline, CDR1 is SGDLS, CDR2 YYNGEE. The CDR3 region is CASSVDGGRDTGELFF. The CDR3 DNA reads as TGTGCCAGCAGCGTGGATGGGGGCAGGGACACCGGGGAGCTGTTTTTT.

This rearrangement joins TRBV6-5 to TRBJ1-1, with TRBD1 identical over 7 bases. The CDR3 spans 15 residues. Germline V gives CDR1 MNHEY, CDR2 SVGAGI. V dropped 5 bases and J dropped 5; count of bases not matched to a gene: 11. The CDR3 is CASSQGQRARTEAFF. CDR3 coding DNA: TGTGCCAGCAGTCAGGGACAGCGGGCGAGGACTGAAGCTTTCTTT.

This clone occurred a few times. The chain employs TRBV11-2 and TRBJ1-6; TRBD1 is a possible D gene (5 bases). The length of the CDR3 is 15 residues. Trimming shortened V by 2 bases and J by 4 bases, and 9 bases separated the two germline ends. In germline, CDR1 is SGHAT, CDR2 FQNNGV. The CDR3 here is CASSLRGTYNSPLHF. The CDR3 DNA reads as TGTGCCAGCAGCTTACGAGGGACTTATAATTCACCCCTCCACTTT.

This clone has only one observation. The chain employs TRBV27 and TRBJ2-6; the D is unclear. V lost 0 bases and J lost 0, with 6 bases in between. This CDR3 has 16 amino acids. The germline V gene has CDR1 MNHEY and CDR2 SMNVEV (reference sequence). The CDR3 here is CASSLSRSSGANVLTF. The CDR3 DNA sequence: TGTGCCAGCAGTTTATCTCGGAGCTCTGGGGCCAACGTCCTGACTTTC.

The chain uses TRBV2 and TRBJ1-2, with a weak D call TRBD1 (6 bases). CDR3 length: 17 amino acids. In germline, CDR1 is SNHLY, CDR2 FYNNEI. V gave up 6 bases and J gave up 0 bases, with 20 bases separating them. CDR3 residues: CASRTGIQGITNYGYTF. The DNA for the CDR3 is TGTGCCAGCAGGACCGGGATACAGGGCATAACTAACTATGGCTACACCTTC.

This clone was seen a handful of times. This rearrangement joins TRBV15 to TRBJ1-4; TRBD1 matches 8 bases. Germline V lookup: CDR1 LNHNV, CDR2 YYDKDF (reference sequence). V trimming: 3 bases; J trimming: 7 bases; junction bases outside the gene matches: 7. The CDR3 loop spans 15 amino acids. The CDR3 nucleotides are TGTGCCACCAGCAGGGGACAGGAGGGCGGTGAAAAACTGTTTTTT. This sequence encodes CATSRGQEGGEKLFF.

J is TRBJ1-4 and V is TRBV5-1, with 7 bases that match TRBD1. Germline lookup yields CDR1 SGHRS and CDR2 YFSETQ. The CDR3 is made up of 14 amino acids. Losses at the gene ends were 4 bases for V and 8 bases for J; bases not matched to a gene: 8. CDR3 loop: CASSLRDSQEKLFF. The CDR3 nucleotides are TGCGCCAGCAGCCTGCGGGACAGTCAAGAAAAACTGTTTTTT.